This TCR beta chain comes out of a study of cytomegalovirus exposure and HLA in healthy donors (dated by TCRdb to about 2017). About the study as a whole: According to an earlier analysis of 450 to 650 of the donors, 150 million to 200 million T cells yielded roughly 110 million unique TCR beta sequences and 276 Gb of sequence data. On average, roughly 240,000 unique TCR beta nucleotide sequences were sequenced per donor among several hundred genotyped donors of the cohort, with 15% to 20% of those sequences being non-productive. In a later analysis, previously published TCR beta repertoires from about 670 donors were re-analyzed and high-resolution HLA genotyping was added so that TCR occurrence patterns could be studied. An early release that covered approximately 600 HLA-typed donors contained around 300 gigabases of sequencing data and approximately 85 million unique TCR sequences. High-throughput TCR immunosequencing, statistical association of individual TCRs with disease status, and machine learning were combined to predict cytomegalovirus infection status. Four to six DR-DQ haplotypes were handled as single units for association and clustering, since linkage in the cohort was strong. Of the 350 to 450 genotyped donors, 80% to 90% were placed in the genetic ancestry cluster associated with self-reported Caucasian donors. Besides the first cohort of 666 subjects, a separate validation cohort made up of some 110 different subjects was used. Class I and class II HLA loci were covered by the typing at four-digit resolution. The T cell repertoires of 700 or so subjects were profiled by immunosequencing and related to cytomegalovirus serostatus. An earlier analysis of fewer than 700 of the donors applied high-throughput TCR beta sequencing to assess whether each TCR beta V gene segment acted as functional or pseudogenic. The study was designed to test whether signatures of past pathogen exposure could be identified by cataloging public T cell receptors. Rather than using new phenotypic data, the later analysis identified candidate immune exposures from TCR beta sequences and from how often those sequences occurred across donors. Genome-wide SNP genotypes for about three fifths of the roughly 700 donors were used in a later genetic analysis, which treated that subset as a discovery cohort. Typing coverage varied by locus: about 620-630 donors for A, B, C, DRB1 and DQB1; some 520 for DQA1; approximately 570 for DPA1; roughly 470 for DPB1. Donor age, sex, ethnicity and CMV serostatus were collected together with the repertoire data. Every discovery cohort repertoire had been produced on one sequencing platform. Broad study findings and their caveats: A cluster of highly shared sequence variants was judged likely to represent a technical artifact of the sequencing pipeline. In both the original and validation cohorts, the classifier was reported to diagnose cytomegalovirus status with high specificity and sensitivity. Most TCR sequences were seen in very few donors, while some public TCRs were found in many individuals. Around 16 rarely observed V segments, including chromosome 9 orphons, were excluded from the earlier analysis of approximately 500 of the donors because counts were too low. CMV serostatus was the only immune exposure information available for the cohort. A further reported finding was that TCR beta sequences accurately predicted the HLA-A and HLA-B alleles for most subjects in the first cohort. In a later analysis, most CMV-associated TCR beta chains were found to appear HLA-restricted, with HLA associations seemingly driven largely by CMV exposure. In the study, about 150 TCR beta chains were listed as associated with cytomegalovirus. Compared with the roughly 720-donor mean, donors in an Asian-associated ancestry cluster had fewer N-insertions in productive TCRs, according to a later genetic analysis. HLA typing was unavailable for some donors at each locus, so association tests used only the typed subset. Correlated functional status among segregating V segments might be attributable to linkage disequilibrium, but an unknown experimental factor could not be ruled out. In a later analysis, TCR association rates were found to vary across HLA loci, with the most associated TCRs seen for DRB1 alleles and the fewest for HLA-C alleles. In this cohort, only TCR beta chains were sequenced, and detectable features were limited by the absence of alpha or paired-chain data. In vitro tests confirmed that a few of the cytomegalovirus-associated TCR beta chains recognize cytomegalovirus antigens. Presence/absence analyses assumed roughly uniform sequencing depth across donors, an assumption that may not hold. The authors suggested that the approach could potentially be generalized to other disease states and immunological phenotypes. In an earlier analysis of more than 450 of the donors, most TCR beta V segments were observed in productive rearrangements about 90% or about 30% of the time, broadly matching IMGT annotations. According to a later analysis, parvovirus B19, influenza, CMV and Epstein-Barr virus appeared linked to several top co-occurrence clusters. Compared with equally common non-associated chains, HLA-associated TCR beta chains in a later analysis were more clonally expanded and had lower generation probabilities. When HLA alleles, especially DR and DQ, strongly co-occurred, attributing TCR associations to individual alleles was difficult. A later analysis associated approximately 17,000 TCR beta sequences with specific HLA alleles at a false discovery rate of 0.05. In a later genetic analysis, a missense DCLRE1C variant was associated with V-gene and J-gene trimming of TCR beta chains, and the association was replicated in an independent cohort.

Libraries were made using the immunoSEQ multiplex PCR assay. A mixture of 60 forward primers for TCR Vbeta segments and 13 reverse primers for TCR Jbeta segments was used in the multiplex PCR. A multiplex PCR assay on genomic DNA amplified the CDR3 region of rearranged TCR beta genes. On the Illumina HiSeq System, the amplified TCR beta libraries were sequenced as 87-base-pair reads. Processing in the source paper ran as follows. A later analysis counted about 80 million unique TCR beta chains across the 550 to 800 repertoires, and some 11 million of these chains were shared by at least two donors. Raw reads were error-corrected and collapsed into unique sequences by a nearest-neighbor algorithm in which closely related sequences were merged to remove PCR and sequencing errors. V, D and J gene segments were assigned by aligning CDR3 sequences to IMGT reference sequences. Each retained sequence needed at least a six-nucleotide match to both a V gene segment and a J gene segment. A rearrangement counted as productive if the CDR3 had no stop codons and remained in frame with V and J, and every other rearrangement counted as non-productive. CDR3 was defined by IMGT convention, running from the second conserved V-encoded cysteine to the conserved J-encoded phenylalanine. The earlier analysis of fewer than 750 of the donors excluded sequences that lacked an unambiguous match to a single V gene segment. An earlier analysis of around 600 of the donors classified V segments as functional when productive rearrangements were above 56.7% and as segregating when the standard deviation between donors was above 5%. A statistical classification framework was built for diagnosing cytomegalovirus status from the catalog of TCR beta chain sequences. In a later analysis, TCR nucleotide sequences were compared against IMGT/GENE-DB human TR gene sequences so that V and J genes could be assigned. In a later analysis, CDR3 sequences and most-parsimonious VDJ recombination scenarios were assigned using the TCRdist pipeline. A later analysis defined each TCR beta chain by its CDR3 amino acid sequence plus V-gene family, and excluded reads lacking a unique V-gene family. In a later analysis, around 600 highly shared, low-generation-probability nucleotide sequences were removed to address suspected cross-contamination and a sequencing artifact. For each public chain, a later analysis derived a clonal expansion index from normalized ranks of inferred template counts within each repertoire. In a later analysis, generation probabilities were computed using a VDJ recombination model fitted to out-of-frame rearrangements, and the results were checked against IGoR. A later analysis scored TCR-TCR, TCR-HLA and TCR-CMV co-occurrence with hypergeometric tests, applying a repertoire-size bias correction to TCR pairs. To estimate false discovery rates, a later analysis permuted the HLA or CMV assignments 20 times. In a later analysis, co-occurring TCRs were grouped with DBSCAN, and TCRdist sequence similarity was added when clustering was performed within HLA-allele-positive subsets. Co-occurrence clustering excluded repertoires with fewer than 30,000 or more than 120,000 public chains, plus five with anomalous nucleotide sharing. TCRdb provides this immuneACCESS table in a form limited to in-frame rearrangements. Some clones are lacking; in checked studies, under half of them reflect an unresolved V gene, and why the rest are absent is not known. V, J and clone size were drawn from that table, and D and trimming were deduced from the DNA. In this sample the table shows more than 200,000 clones, approximately 87% of which occur a single time. Over 1% of the sample goes to the ten largest clones.

The cohort was made up of approximately 670 healthy bone marrow donors. At the time of sampling, every cohort member was nominally healthy, though immune exposures that went unrecorded were likely present. CMV serostatus was positive for 289 and negative for about half of the roughly 700 cohort members, and was not recorded for this donor. A peripheral blood sample was provided by each donor, and peripheral blood mononuclear cells were used for TCR beta sequencing. The Qiagen DNeasy Blood Extraction Kit was used to extract genomic DNA from the blood cell samples. In the case of this clone: The antigen it recognizes is unknown. Base qualities are not at hand, and no much larger clone is one base apart.

The specimen was PBMCs. This sequence was found in a human donor in good health.

Here is the DNA: TGTGCCAGCAGTTTATCGGCTAGCGGGAGATACCACATTCAGTACTTC. Its protein product is CASSLSASGRYHIQYF. Recombination connected TRBV27 to TRBJ2-4, with TRBD2 matching 10 junction bases. V and J are trimmed by 0 bases and 8 bases, and the gene matches miss 7 bases of the junction. From cysteine to phenylalanine, the CDR3 is 16 amino acids long. Solely the CDR3 DNA is kept, with 48 bases framed from the first base. From the germline V gene (reference sequence), CDR1 is MNHEY and CDR2 is SMNVEV.